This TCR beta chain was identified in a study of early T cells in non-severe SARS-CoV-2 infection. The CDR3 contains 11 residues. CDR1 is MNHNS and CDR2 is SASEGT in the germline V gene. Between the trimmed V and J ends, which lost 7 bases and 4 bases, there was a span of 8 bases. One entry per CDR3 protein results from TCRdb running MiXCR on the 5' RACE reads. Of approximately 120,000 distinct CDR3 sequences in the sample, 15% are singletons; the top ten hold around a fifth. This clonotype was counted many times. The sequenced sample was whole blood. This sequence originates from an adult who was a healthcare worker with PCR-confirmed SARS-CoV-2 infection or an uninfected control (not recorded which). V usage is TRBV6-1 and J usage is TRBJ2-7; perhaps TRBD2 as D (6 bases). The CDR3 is CASIGSYEQYF. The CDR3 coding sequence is TGTGCCAGCATCGGGAGTTACGAGCAGTACTTC.